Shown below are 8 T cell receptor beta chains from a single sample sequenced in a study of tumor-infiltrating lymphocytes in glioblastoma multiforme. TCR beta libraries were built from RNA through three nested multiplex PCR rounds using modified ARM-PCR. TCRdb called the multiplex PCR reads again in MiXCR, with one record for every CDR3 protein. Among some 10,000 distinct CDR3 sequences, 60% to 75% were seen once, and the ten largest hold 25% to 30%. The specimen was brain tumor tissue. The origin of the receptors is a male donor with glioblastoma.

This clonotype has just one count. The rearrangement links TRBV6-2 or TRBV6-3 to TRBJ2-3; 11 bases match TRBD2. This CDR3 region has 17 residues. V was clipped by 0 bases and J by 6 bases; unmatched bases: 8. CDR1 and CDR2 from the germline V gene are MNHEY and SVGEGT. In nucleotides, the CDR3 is TGTGCCAGCAGTTACTCTCCCTTAGCGGGAGGGAAGGATACGCAGTATTTT. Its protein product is CASSYSPLAGGKDTQYF.

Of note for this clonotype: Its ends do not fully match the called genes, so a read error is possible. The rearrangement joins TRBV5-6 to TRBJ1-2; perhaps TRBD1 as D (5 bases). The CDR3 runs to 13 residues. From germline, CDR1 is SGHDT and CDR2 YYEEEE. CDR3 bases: TGTGCCAGCAGCTTGGGGGGCTCCTATCGCTACACCTTC. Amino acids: CASSLGGSYRYTF.

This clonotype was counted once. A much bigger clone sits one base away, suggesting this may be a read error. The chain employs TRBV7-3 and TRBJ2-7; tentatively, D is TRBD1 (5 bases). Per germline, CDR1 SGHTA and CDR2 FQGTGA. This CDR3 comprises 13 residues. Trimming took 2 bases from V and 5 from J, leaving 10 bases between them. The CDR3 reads CASSLGMGHEQYF. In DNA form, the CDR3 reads TGTGCCAGCAGCTTAGGGATGGGGCACGAGCAGTACTTC.

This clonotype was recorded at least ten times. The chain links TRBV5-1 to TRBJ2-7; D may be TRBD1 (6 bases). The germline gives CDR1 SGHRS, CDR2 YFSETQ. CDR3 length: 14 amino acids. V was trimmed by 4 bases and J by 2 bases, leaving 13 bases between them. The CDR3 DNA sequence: TGCGCCAGCAGCATCACGGGACAAACCTACGAGCAGTACTTC. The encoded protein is CASSITGQTYEQYF. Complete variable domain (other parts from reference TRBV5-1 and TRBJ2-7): KAGVTQTPRYLIKTRGQQVTLSCSPISGHRSVSWYQQTPGQGLQFLFEYFSETQRNKGNFPGRFSGRQFSNSRSEMNVSTLELGDSALYLCASSITGQTYEQYFGPGTRLTVT.

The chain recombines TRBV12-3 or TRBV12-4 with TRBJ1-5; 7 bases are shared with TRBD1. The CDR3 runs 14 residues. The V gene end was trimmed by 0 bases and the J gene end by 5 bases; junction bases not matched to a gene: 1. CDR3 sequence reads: CASSLAGTDQPQHF. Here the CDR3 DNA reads TGTGCCAGCAGTTTAGCGGGGACAGATCAGCCCCAGCATTTT.

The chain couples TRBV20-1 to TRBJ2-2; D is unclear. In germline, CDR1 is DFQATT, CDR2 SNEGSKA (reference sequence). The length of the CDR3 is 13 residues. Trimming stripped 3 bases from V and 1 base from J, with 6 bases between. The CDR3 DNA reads TGCAGTGCTAGGGACGGGAACACCGGGGAGCTGTTTTTT. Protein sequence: CSARDGNTGELFF.

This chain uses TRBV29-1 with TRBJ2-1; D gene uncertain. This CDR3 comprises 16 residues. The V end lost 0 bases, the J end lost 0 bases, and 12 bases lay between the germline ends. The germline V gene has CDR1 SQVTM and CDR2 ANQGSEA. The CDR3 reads CSVEDRNWNSYNEQFF. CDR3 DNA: TGCAGCGTTGAAGATCGGAACTGGAACTCCTACAATGAGCAGTTCTTC.

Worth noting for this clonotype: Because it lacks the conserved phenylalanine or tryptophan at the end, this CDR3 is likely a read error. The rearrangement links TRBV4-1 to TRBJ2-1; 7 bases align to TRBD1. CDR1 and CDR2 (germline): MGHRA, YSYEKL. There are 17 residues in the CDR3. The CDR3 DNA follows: TGCGCCAACAGCCAAAATCACAGGGGCCAAACGGTTAATGAGCAGTTCTCC. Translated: CANSQNHRGQTVNEQFS.